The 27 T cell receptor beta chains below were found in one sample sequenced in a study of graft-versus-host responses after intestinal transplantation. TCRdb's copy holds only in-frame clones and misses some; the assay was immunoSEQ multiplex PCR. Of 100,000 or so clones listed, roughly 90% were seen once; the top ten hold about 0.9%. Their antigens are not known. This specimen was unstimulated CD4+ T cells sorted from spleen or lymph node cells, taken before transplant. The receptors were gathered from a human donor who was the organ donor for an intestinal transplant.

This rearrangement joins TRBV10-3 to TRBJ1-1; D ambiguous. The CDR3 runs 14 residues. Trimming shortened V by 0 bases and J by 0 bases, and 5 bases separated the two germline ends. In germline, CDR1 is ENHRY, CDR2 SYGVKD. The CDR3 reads CAISESGVNTEAFF. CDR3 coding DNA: TGTGCCATCAGTGAGTCAGGAGTGAACACTGAAGCTTTCTTT.

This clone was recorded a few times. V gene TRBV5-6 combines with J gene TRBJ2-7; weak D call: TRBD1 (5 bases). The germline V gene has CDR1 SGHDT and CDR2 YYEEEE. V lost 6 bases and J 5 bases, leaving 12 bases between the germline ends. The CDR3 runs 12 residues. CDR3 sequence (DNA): TGTGCCAGCAACTGTCCAGGGAACGAGCAGTACTTC. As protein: CASNCPGNEQYF.

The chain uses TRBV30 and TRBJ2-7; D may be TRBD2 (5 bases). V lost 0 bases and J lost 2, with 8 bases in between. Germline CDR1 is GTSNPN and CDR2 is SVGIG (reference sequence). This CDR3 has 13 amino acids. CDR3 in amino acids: CAWSVGGPYEQYF. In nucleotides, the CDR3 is TGTGCCTGGAGTGTCGGCGGGCCCTACGAGCAGTACTTC.

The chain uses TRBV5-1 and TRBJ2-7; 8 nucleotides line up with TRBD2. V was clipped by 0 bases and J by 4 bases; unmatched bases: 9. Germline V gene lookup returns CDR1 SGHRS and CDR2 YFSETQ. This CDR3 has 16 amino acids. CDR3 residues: CASSLVGSGVVYEQYF. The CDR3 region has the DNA TGCGCCAGCAGCTTGGTTGGTAGCGGGGTAGTATACGAGCAGTACTTC.

The CDR3 DNA sequence: TGCGCCAGCAGCAAGAGCCGGGACTACAATGAGCAGTTCTTC. Translation gives CASSKSRDYNEQFF. V is TRBV5-1 and J is TRBJ2-1, with D tentatively TRBD2 (5 bases). Per the germline V gene, CDR1 is SGHRS and CDR2 is YFSETQ. The CDR3 totals 14 residues. Trimming removed 4 bases at V and 3 bases at J, with 11 bases between.

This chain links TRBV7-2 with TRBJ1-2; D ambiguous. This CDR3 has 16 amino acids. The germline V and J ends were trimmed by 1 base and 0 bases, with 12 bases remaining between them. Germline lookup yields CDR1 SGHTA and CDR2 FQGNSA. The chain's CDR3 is CASSLGGMDTNYGYTF. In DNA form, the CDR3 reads TGTGCCAGCAGCTTAGGAGGGATGGATACTAACTATGGCTACACCTTC.

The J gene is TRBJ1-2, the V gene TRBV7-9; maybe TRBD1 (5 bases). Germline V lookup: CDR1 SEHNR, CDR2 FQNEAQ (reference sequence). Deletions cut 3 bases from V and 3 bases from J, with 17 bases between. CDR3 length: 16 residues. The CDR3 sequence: CASSFLIFGGDYGYTF. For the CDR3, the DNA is TGTGCCAGCAGCTTTTTGATTTTCGGGGGAGACTATGGCTACACCTTC.

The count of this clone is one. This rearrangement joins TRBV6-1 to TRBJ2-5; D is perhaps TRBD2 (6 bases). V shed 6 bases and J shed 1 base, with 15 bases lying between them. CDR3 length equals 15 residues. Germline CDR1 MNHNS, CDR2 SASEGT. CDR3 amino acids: CASSRGDSFQETQYF. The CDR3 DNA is TGTGCCAGCAGCAGAGGGGACTCCTTCCAAGAGACCCAGTACTTC.

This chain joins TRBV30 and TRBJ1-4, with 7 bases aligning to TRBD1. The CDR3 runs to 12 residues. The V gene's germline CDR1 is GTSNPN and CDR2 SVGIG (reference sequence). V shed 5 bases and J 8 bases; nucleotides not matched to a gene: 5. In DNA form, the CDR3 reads TGTGCCTGGTCCTGGACAGGAGAAAAACTGTTTTTT. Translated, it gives CAWSWTGEKLFF.

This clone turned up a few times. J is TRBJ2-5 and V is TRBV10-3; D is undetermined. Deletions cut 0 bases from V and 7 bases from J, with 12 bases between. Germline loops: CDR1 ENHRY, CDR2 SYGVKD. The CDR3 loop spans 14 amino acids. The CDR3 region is CAISESEASGTQYF. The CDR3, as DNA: TGTGCCATCAGTGAGTCGGAAGCCTCAGGGACCCAGTACTTC.

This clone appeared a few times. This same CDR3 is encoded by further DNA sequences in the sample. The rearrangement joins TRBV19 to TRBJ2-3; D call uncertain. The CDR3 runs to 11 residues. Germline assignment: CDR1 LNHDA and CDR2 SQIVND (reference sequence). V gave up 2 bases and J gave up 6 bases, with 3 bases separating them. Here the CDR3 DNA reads TGTGCCAGTAGTATAAGGGATACGCAGTATTTT. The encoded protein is CASSIRDTQYF.

CDR3 DNA sequence: TGTGCCAGCAGTATAGGGGTTGAGCAGTACTTC. It specifies CASSIGVEQYF. V is TRBV6-1 and J is TRBJ2-7; tentative D call: TRBD1 (5 bases). With 5 bases removed from V and 7 bases from J, the gap between germline ends came to 9 bases. Germline loops: CDR1 MNHNS, CDR2 SASEGT. There are 11 residues in the CDR3.

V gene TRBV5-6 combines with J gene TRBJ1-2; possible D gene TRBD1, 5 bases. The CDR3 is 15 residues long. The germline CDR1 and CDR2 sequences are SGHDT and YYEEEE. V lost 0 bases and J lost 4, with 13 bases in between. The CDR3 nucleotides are TGTGCCAGCAGCTTGGACCCCAGGGTAATCTATGGCTACACCTTC. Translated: CASSLDPRVIYGYTF.

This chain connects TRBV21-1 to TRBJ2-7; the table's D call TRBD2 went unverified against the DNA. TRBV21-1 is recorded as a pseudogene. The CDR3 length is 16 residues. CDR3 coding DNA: TGTGCCAGCAGTCATATAGCGGGGGCGATCATCTACGAGCAGTACTTC. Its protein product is CASSHIAGAIIYEQYF.

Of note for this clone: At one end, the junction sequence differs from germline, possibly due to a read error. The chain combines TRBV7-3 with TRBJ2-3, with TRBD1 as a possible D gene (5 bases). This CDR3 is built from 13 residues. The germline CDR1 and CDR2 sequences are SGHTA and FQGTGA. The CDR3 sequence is CASSVMDTDTQYF. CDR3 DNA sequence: TGTGCCAGCAGCGTAATGGACACAGATACGCAATATTTT.

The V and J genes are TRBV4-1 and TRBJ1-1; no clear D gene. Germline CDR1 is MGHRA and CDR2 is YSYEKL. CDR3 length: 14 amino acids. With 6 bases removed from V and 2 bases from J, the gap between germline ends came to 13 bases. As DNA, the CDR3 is TGCGCCAGCAGGCCCATCGGCACCAACACTGAAGCTTTCTTT. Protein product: CASRPIGTNTEAFF.

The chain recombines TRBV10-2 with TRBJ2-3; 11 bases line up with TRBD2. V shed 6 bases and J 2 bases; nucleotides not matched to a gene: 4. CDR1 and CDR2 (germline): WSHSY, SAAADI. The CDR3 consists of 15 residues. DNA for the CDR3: TGCGCCAGCAGGCTACTAGCGGGGGCCACAGATACGCAGTATTTT. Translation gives CASRLLAGATDTQYF.

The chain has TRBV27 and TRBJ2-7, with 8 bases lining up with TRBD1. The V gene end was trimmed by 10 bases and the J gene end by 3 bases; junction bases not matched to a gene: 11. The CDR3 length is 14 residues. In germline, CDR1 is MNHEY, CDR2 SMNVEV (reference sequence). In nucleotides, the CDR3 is TGTGCCACCTCGACAGGGGTAGGAAGCTACGAGCAGTACTTC. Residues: CATSTGVGSYEQYF.

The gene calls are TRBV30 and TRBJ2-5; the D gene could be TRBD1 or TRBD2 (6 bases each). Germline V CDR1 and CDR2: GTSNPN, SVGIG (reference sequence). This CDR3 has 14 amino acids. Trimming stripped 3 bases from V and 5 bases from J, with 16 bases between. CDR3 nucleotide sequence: TGTGCCTGGAGCCAAGGAGGGGGGCGGGAGACCCAGTACTTC. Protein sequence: CAWSQGGGRETQYF.

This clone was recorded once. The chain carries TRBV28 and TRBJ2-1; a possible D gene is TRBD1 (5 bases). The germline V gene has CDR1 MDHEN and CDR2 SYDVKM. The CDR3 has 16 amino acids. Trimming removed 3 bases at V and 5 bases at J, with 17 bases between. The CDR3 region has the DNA TGTGCCAGCAGTTTCGGCAGGGTCAAAGGCAACAATGAGCAGTTCTTC. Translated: CASSFGRVKGNNEQFF.

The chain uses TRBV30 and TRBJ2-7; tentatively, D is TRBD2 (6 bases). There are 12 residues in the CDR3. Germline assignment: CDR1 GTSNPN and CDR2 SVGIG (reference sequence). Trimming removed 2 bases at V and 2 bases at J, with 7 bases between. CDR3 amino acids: CAWSKRAYEQYF. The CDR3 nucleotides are TGTGCCTGGAGTAAGCGGGCCTACGAGCAGTACTTC.

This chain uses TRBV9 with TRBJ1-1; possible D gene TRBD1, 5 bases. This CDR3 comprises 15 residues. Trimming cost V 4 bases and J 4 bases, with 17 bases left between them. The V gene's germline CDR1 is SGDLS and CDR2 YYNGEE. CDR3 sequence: CASSLRGGDGTEAFF. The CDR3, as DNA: TGTGCCAGCAGCCTCCGGGGAGGGGACGGCACTGAAGCTTTCTTT.

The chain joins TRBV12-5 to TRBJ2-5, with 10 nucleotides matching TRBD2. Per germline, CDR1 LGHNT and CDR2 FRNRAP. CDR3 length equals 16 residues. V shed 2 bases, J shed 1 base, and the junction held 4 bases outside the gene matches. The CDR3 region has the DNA TGTGCTAGTGGTTTGTCCGAGCGGGGGGGCCAAGAGACCCAGTACTTC. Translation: CASGLSERGGQETQYF. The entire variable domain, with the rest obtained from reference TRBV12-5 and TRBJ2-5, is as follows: DARVTQTPRHKVTEMGQEVTMRCQPILGHNTVFWYRQTMMQGLELLAYFRNRAPLDDSGMPKDRFSAEMPDATLATLKIQPSEPRDSAVYFCASGLSERGGQETQYFGPGTRLLVL.

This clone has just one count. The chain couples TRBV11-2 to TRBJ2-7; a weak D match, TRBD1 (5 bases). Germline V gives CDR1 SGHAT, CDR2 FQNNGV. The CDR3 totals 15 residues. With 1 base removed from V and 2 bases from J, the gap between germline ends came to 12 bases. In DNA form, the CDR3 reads TGTGCCAGCAGCTTAGGGCAGGGTTCTACCTACGAGCAGTACTTC. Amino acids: CASSLGQGSTYEQYF.

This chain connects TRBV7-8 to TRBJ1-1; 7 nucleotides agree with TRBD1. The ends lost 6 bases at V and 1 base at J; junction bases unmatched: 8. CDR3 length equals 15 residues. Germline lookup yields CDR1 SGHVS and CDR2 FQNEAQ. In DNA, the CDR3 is TGTGCCAGCAGTCATAGCAGGGGGAGGAACACTGAAGCTTTCTTT. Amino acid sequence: CASSHSRGRNTEAFF.

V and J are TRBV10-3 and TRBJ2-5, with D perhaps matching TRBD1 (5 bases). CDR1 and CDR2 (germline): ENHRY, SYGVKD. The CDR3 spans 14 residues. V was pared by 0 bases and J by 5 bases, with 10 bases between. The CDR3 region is CAISESPRAETQYF. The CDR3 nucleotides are TGTGCCATCAGTGAGTCACCCAGGGCCGAGACCCAGTACTTC.

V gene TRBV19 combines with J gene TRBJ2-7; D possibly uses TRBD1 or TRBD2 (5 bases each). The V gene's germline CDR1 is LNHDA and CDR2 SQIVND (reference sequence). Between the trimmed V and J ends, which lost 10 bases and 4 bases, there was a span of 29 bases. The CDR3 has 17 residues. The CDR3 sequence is CANPTPGLPNSDYEQYF. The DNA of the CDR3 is TGTGCCAATCCCACCCCGGGGCTACCTAATTCAGATTACGAGCAGTACTTC. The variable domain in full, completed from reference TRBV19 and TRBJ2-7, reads DGGITQSPKYLFRKEGQNVTLSCEQNLNHDAMYWYRQDPGQGLRLIYYSQIVNDFQKGDIAEGYSVSREKKESFPLTVTSAQKNPTAFYLCANPTPGLPNSDYEQYFGPGTRLTVT.